Sequencing of this T cell receptor (beta chain) was carried out in a study of post-analysis software for immune sequencing data. The V end lost 3 bases, the J end lost 2 bases, and 10 bases lay between the germline ends. The CDR3 has 14 residues. Whole-study results and caveats: When patients were compared with controls, 4 or 5 TRBV segments were more frequent, TRBV5-6, TRBV5-1 and TRBV20-1 among them.

The authors incorporated unique molecular identifiers into the TCR beta cDNA libraries. TCRdb processed the PCR reads anew with MiXCR; each CDR3 protein has one entry. The sample includes fewer than 850,000 distinct CDR3 sequences, less than 35% seen only once; the top ten take roughly 0.54%. Of note for this clonotype: What it binds is not known.

The clonotype comes from a girl under 18 with multiple sclerosis. The sample taken for sequencing was blood. The V gene is TRBV12-3 or TRBV12-4, the J gene TRBJ1-2; D call uncertain. CDR3 sequence reads: CASSLRSGNYGYTF. The CDR3 DNA follows: TGTGCCAGCAGTTTGAGGTCGGGGAACTATGGCTACACCTTC.